This TCR beta chain was recovered during a study of cytomegalovirus exposure and HLA in healthy donors (dated by TCRdb to 2015 to 2018). Background on the whole study: An earlier analysis of some 600 of the donors reported about 300 Gb of sequence data and 95 million to 120 million unique TCR beta sequences obtained from about 170 million T cells. Roughly 300 gigabases of sequencing data and roughly 90 million unique TCR sequences were included in an early release covering under 650 HLA-typed donors. Of the 398 genotyped donors, about 84% fell in the genetic ancestry cluster associated with self-reported Caucasian donors. The study was designed to test whether signatures of past pathogen exposure could be identified by cataloging public T cell receptors. The study used immunosequencing to profile the T cell repertoires of 666 subjects and linked those repertoires to cytomegalovirus serostatus. A separate validation cohort of roughly 120 different subjects was used in addition to the roughly 720-subject first cohort. To predict cytomegalovirus infection status, the study combined high-throughput TCR immunosequencing, statistical association of individual TCRs with disease status, and machine learning. In a later analysis, previously published TCR beta repertoires from 666 donors were re-analyzed and high-resolution HLA genotyping was added so that TCR occurrence patterns could be studied. In the later analysis, no new phenotypic data were used to find candidate immune exposures; instead, reliance was placed on TCR beta sequences and their occurrence across donors. To decide whether each TCR beta V gene segment behaved as functional or pseudogenic, an earlier analysis of over 500 of the donors relied on high-throughput TCR beta sequencing. Alongside the repertoire data, information on donor age, sex, ethnicity and CMV serostatus was compiled. A later genetic analysis used genome-wide SNP genotypes for about 60% of the roughly 670 donors, treating that subset as a discovery cohort. All discovery cohort repertoires had been generated using a single sequencing platform. Both class I and class II loci were covered by HLA typing, at four-digit resolution. Typing coverage varied by locus: about 620-630 donors for A, B, C, DRB1 and DQB1; more than 500 for DQA1; 606 for DPA1; more than 450 for DPB1. Roughly five DR-DQ haplotypes were handled as single units for association and clustering, since linkage in the cohort was strong. Across 398 genotyped donors of the cohort, an average of about 240,000 unique TCR beta nucleotide sequences per donor were sequenced, and approximately 17% of those sequences were non-productive. General conclusions and limits of the study: According to a later genetic analysis, donors in an Asian-associated ancestry cluster had fewer N-insertions in productive TCRs than the approximately 690-donor mean. A later analysis associated about 17,000 TCR beta sequences with specific HLA alleles at a false discovery rate of 0.05. The only immune exposure information available for the cohort was CMV serostatus. A later analysis found that TCR association rates varied across HLA loci, with DRB1 alleles showing the most associated TCRs and HLA-C alleles the fewest. The earlier analysis of 587 of the donors excluded approximately 15 rarely observed V segments, including chromosome 9 orphons, because counts were too low. In vitro tests confirmed that a few of the cytomegalovirus-associated TCR beta chains recognize cytomegalovirus antigens. In an earlier analysis of more than 500 of the donors, most TCR beta V segments appeared in productive rearrangements about 90% or about 30% of the time, broadly matching IMGT annotations. The study gave a list of around 170 TCR beta chains associated with cytomegalovirus. In both the original and validation cohorts, the classifier was reported to diagnose cytomegalovirus status with high specificity and sensitivity. Correlated functional status among segregating V segments might be attributable to linkage disequilibrium, but an unknown experimental factor could not be ruled out. Because the 87-base-pair reads could not distinguish some IMGT-functional V segments, including TRBV6-2 and TRBV6-3, those segments were excluded. A cluster of highly shared sequence variants was judged likely to represent a technical artifact of the sequencing pipeline. A later analysis found that HLA-associated TCR beta chains were more clonally expanded and had lower generation probabilities than equally common non-associated chains. It was suggested by the authors that the approach could potentially be generalized to other disease states and immunological phenotypes. In a later analysis, several top co-occurrence clusters were reported to appear linked to parvovirus B19, influenza, CMV and Epstein-Barr virus. According to a later analysis, most CMV-associated TCR beta chains appeared to be HLA-restricted, and the HLA associations seemed to be driven largely by CMV exposure. In this cohort, only TCR beta chains were sequenced, and detectable features were limited by the absence of alpha or paired-chain data. A further reported finding was that TCR beta sequences accurately predicted the HLA-A and HLA-B alleles for most subjects in the first cohort. In a later genetic analysis, a missense DCLRE1C variant was associated with V-gene and J-gene trimming of TCR beta chains, and the association was replicated in an independent cohort. Strong co-occurrence of HLA alleles, especially DR and DQ, made assigning TCR associations to individual alleles difficult. While some public TCRs were present in many individuals, most TCR sequences turned up only very rarely across donors. HLA typing was unavailable for some donors at each locus, so association tests used only the typed subset. The presence/absence analyses assumed that sequencing depth was roughly uniform across donors, and that assumption may not be true.

From cysteine to phenylalanine, the CDR3 is 14 amino acids long. Only the CDR3 region is kept as DNA, spanning 42 bases read in frame from base 1. Trimming takes 4 bases from V and 5 bases from J, and the germline ends sit 11 bases apart. According to the germline V gene, CDR1 reads SGHTA and CDR2 reads FQGNSA. Library method: the immunoSEQ multiplex PCR assay. For the multiplex PCR, a mixture combining 60 forward primers for TCR Vbeta segments and 13 reverse primers for TCR Jbeta segments was used. The CDR3 region of rearranged TCR beta genes was amplified from genomic DNA by a multiplex PCR assay. The Illumina HiSeq System was used to sequence the amplified TCR beta libraries as 87-base-pair reads. In the original analysis: Across the 600 to 700 repertoires, a later analysis counted tens of millions of unique TCR beta chains, 9.5 million to 12 million of which were shared by at least two donors. Raw reads were error-corrected and collapsed into unique sequences with a nearest-neighbor algorithm that merged closely related sequences to remove PCR and sequencing errors. V, D and J gene segments were assigned by aligning CDR3 sequences to IMGT reference sequences. Each retained sequence needed at least a six-nucleotide match to both a V gene segment and a J gene segment. A rearrangement was called productive if the CDR3 had no stop codons and remained in frame with V and J, and every other rearrangement was called non-productive. Following IMGT convention, CDR3 was defined as the stretch from the second conserved V-encoded cysteine to the conserved J-encoded phenylalanine. The earlier analysis of fewer than 700 of the donors excluded sequences that lacked an unambiguous match to a single V gene segment. An earlier analysis of a few hundred of the donors classified V segments as functional when productive rearrangements were above 56.7% and as segregating when the standard deviation between donors was above 5%. A statistical classification framework was developed to diagnose cytomegalovirus status using the catalog of TCR beta chain sequences. V and J gene assignment, in a later analysis, came from comparing TCR nucleotide sequences with IMGT/GENE-DB human TR gene sequences. The TCRdist pipeline was used in a later analysis to assign CDR3 sequences and most-parsimonious VDJ recombination scenarios. In a later analysis, every TCR beta chain was defined by the combination of its CDR3 amino acid sequence and its V-gene family, and reads without a unique V-gene family were dropped. In a later analysis, 450 to 600 highly shared, low-generation-probability nucleotide sequences were removed to address suspected cross-contamination and a sequencing artifact. A later analysis calculated a clonal expansion index for each public chain from normalized within-repertoire ranks of inferred template counts. In a later analysis, generation probabilities were computed with a VDJ recombination model fitted to out-of-frame rearrangements, and the resulting probabilities were checked against IGoR. A later analysis scored TCR-TCR, TCR-HLA and TCR-CMV co-occurrence with hypergeometric tests, applying a repertoire-size bias correction to TCR pairs. False discovery rates were estimated in a later analysis by permuting HLA or CMV assignments 20 times. In a later analysis, co-occurring TCRs were grouped using DBSCAN, and TCRdist sequence similarity was added for clustering within HLA-allele-positive subsets. For co-occurrence clustering, repertoires with fewer than 30,000 or more than 120,000 public chains were excluded, along with four or five repertoires with anomalous nucleotide sharing. TCRdb retrieved this table from immuneACCESS and kept in-frame rearrangements only. Not all clones are present; in checked studies, unresolved V genes account for under half, and no reason is known for the remainder. Clone size and V and J calls were adopted from that table, with D and trimming inferred from the DNA. The sample table holds 77,000 or so clones, of which 70% to 85% were seen once. The top ten clonotypes cover around 7% of the sample.

In total, 500 to 700 healthy bone marrow donors made up the cohort. At the time of sampling, every cohort member was nominally healthy, though immune exposures that went unrecorded were likely present. The donor was CMV seronegative and was included in the group of around 320 seronegative cohort members. A peripheral blood sample was provided by each donor, and peripheral blood mononuclear cells were used for TCR beta sequencing. Genomic DNA was extracted from the blood cell samples with the Qiagen DNeasy Blood Extraction Kit. Note on this clone: The specificity of this receptor is unknown. Base quality data are lacking; no much larger clone is found one base away.

What was sequenced was PBMCs. This sequence originates from a woman between 40 and 50 years old in good health and CMV-seronegative. Here the chain combines TRBV7-2 and TRBJ2-2; 6 matching bases give a weak D call of TRBD2. The DNA is TGTGCCAGCAGCTGGGATGGGGGGACCGGGGAGCTGTTTTTT. Its protein reads: CASSWDGGTGELFF.